This T cell receptor beta chain was found in a study of blood T cell repertoires in COVID-19. About the research overall: Acute and convalescent COVID-19 samples came from the United States, Italy and Spain. The analysed material was cDNA or gDNA that came from T cells, B-cell-depleted T cells, or PBMCs.

Per the study methods: It was from reference gene primer amplification that nucleated cell counts were estimated. Here immunoSEQ multiplex PCR was the method, and the copy in TCRdb shows in-frame clones only, minus some. V, J and clone size derive from that table, while D and trimming were established from the DNA sequence. Of around 25,000 clones listed, over 80% were seen once; the top ten hold about 25%. CDR1 and CDR2 from the germline V gene are MNHEY and SVGAGI. This CDR3 region has 16 residues. J was trimmed by 2 bases and V by 4 bases; bases with no gene match: 10. This chain joins TRBV6-5 and TRBJ2-7; the match to TRBD2 covers 8 bases. Sequencing was carried out using peripheral blood. This sequence originates from a human donor with active COVID-19. The donor label of this sample is uncertain. As DNA, the CDR3 is TGTGCCAGCAGTTCGCCGCGAGCGGGACTAGCCTACGAGCAGTACTTC. Amino acid sequence: CASSSPRAGLAYEQYF.